One sample yielded the 8 T cell receptor beta chains listed below, sequenced in a study of cytomegalovirus exposure and HLA in healthy donors (dated by TCRdb to 2016 to 2017). Receptor amplification or capture employed the immunoSEQ multiplex PCR assay. For the multiplex PCR, a mixture combining 60 forward primers for TCR Vbeta segments and 13 reverse primers for TCR Jbeta segments was used. The source is immuneACCESS, and TCRdb retained only in-frame sequences with V and J called. Part of the clones is not carried over; for the studies checked, unresolved V genes explain less than half of this, and the remainder is unexplained. The sample has tens of thousands of clones on record, approximately 70% of them singletons. Clones ranked in the top ten supply approximately 9% of the sample. Sample: PBMCs. The source of these receptors is a man aged 55 to 70 in good health and CMV-seronegative.

This chain uses TRBV5-1 with TRBJ2-3, with 9 bases identical to TRBD2. The trim removed 0 bases at V and 2 bases at J, leaving 1 base unmatched. This CDR3 contains 15 residues. Per germline, CDR1 SGHRS and CDR2 YFSETQ. DNA of the CDR3: TGCGCCAGCAGCTTGGGCGGGGGGGACACAGATACGCAGTATTTT. Translated: CASSLGGGDTDTQYF.

V usage is TRBV15 and J usage is TRBJ2-5; D is possibly TRBD1 (6 bases). Germline V gene sequence: CDR1 LNHNV, CDR2 YYDKDF (reference sequence). The CDR3 has 13 residues. Trimming shortened V by 6 bases and J by 1 base, and 9 bases separated the two germline ends. The DNA for the CDR3 is TGTGCCACCAGTCGACAGGTCCAAGAGACCCAGTACTTC. It is translated as CATSRQVQETQYF. Variable domain in full (rest from reference TRBV15 and TRBJ2-5): DAMVIQNPRYQVTQFGKPVTLSCSQTLNHNVMYWYQQKSSQAPKLLFHYYDKDFNNEADTPDNFQSRRPNTSFCFLDIRSPGLGDTAMYLCATSRQVQETQYFGPGTRLLVL.

This chain joins TRBV4-2 and TRBJ2-5; possible D gene TRBD2, 7 bases. This CDR3 spans 16 amino acids. Germline CDR1 LGHNA, CDR2 YNFKEQ. V was pared by 4 bases and J by 3 bases, with 18 bases between. The CDR3 region is CASSLRGGAGEETQYF. CDR3 DNA sequence: TGTGCCAGCAGCCTAAGAGGGGGGGCGGGAGAAGAGACCCAGTACTTC.

This clone has just a few counts. This sequence joins TRBV5-1 and TRBJ2-5; D is ambiguous. V was pared by 4 bases and J by 2 bases, with 9 bases between. The germline V gene encodes CDR1 SGHRS and CDR2 YFSETQ. This CDR3 is built from 13 residues. CDR3 protein: CASSALQQETQYF. The CDR3, as DNA: TGCGCCAGCAGCGCCTTACAGCAAGAGACCCAGTACTTC.

CDR3 in DNA: TGCGCCAGCAGCTTGGCCGGGGGGGGAAGGGGTGAGCAGTTCTTC. Translation gives CASSLAGGGRGEQFF. This chain uses TRBV5-1 with TRBJ2-1; 8 bases map to TRBD2. The germline CDR1 and CDR2 sequences are SGHRS and YFSETQ. J was trimmed by 9 bases and V by 0 bases; bases with no gene match: 8. This CDR3 spans 15 amino acids.

The gene calls are TRBV5-1 and TRBJ2-3; D is perhaps TRBD1 (6 bases). V gave up 0 bases and J gave up 3 bases, with 17 bases separating them. The CDR3 sequence is 17 residues long. CDR1 is SGHRS, CDR2 YFSETQ, per germline. The CDR3 DNA reads as TGCGCCAGCAGCTTGGATCAGGGCCTGGGGGCAACAGATACGCAGTATTTT. The encoded protein is CASSLDQGLGATDTQYF.

In its sample, this clone was seen a few times. The chain links TRBV2 to TRBJ2-7; TRBD1 matches at 9 bases. Germline CDR1 and CDR2: SNHLY and FYNNEI. Trimming took 8 bases from V and 5 from J; bases not matched to a gene: 7. The CDR3 spans 13 residues. CDR3 amino acids: CASGRTGVNEQYF. For the CDR3, the DNA is TGTGCCAGCGGCCGGACAGGGGTCAACGAGCAGTACTTC.

V is TRBV5-5 and J is TRBJ2-7; D is uncertain. Germline V gives CDR1 SGHKS, CDR2 YYEKEE (reference sequence). Trimming cost V 0 bases and J 0 bases, with 7 bases left between them. This CDR3 region has 14 residues. DNA for the CDR3: TGTGCCAGCAGCTTGGACGGTAGCTCCTACGAGCAGTACTTC. Protein product: CASSLDGSSYEQYF. The entire variable domain, with the rest obtained from reference TRBV5-5 and TRBJ2-7, is as follows: DAGVTQSPTHLIKTRGQQVTLRCSPISGHKSVSWYQQVLGQGPQFIFQYYEKEERGRGNFPDRFSARQFPNYSSELNVNALLLGDSALYLCASSLDGSSYEQYFGPGTRLTVT.